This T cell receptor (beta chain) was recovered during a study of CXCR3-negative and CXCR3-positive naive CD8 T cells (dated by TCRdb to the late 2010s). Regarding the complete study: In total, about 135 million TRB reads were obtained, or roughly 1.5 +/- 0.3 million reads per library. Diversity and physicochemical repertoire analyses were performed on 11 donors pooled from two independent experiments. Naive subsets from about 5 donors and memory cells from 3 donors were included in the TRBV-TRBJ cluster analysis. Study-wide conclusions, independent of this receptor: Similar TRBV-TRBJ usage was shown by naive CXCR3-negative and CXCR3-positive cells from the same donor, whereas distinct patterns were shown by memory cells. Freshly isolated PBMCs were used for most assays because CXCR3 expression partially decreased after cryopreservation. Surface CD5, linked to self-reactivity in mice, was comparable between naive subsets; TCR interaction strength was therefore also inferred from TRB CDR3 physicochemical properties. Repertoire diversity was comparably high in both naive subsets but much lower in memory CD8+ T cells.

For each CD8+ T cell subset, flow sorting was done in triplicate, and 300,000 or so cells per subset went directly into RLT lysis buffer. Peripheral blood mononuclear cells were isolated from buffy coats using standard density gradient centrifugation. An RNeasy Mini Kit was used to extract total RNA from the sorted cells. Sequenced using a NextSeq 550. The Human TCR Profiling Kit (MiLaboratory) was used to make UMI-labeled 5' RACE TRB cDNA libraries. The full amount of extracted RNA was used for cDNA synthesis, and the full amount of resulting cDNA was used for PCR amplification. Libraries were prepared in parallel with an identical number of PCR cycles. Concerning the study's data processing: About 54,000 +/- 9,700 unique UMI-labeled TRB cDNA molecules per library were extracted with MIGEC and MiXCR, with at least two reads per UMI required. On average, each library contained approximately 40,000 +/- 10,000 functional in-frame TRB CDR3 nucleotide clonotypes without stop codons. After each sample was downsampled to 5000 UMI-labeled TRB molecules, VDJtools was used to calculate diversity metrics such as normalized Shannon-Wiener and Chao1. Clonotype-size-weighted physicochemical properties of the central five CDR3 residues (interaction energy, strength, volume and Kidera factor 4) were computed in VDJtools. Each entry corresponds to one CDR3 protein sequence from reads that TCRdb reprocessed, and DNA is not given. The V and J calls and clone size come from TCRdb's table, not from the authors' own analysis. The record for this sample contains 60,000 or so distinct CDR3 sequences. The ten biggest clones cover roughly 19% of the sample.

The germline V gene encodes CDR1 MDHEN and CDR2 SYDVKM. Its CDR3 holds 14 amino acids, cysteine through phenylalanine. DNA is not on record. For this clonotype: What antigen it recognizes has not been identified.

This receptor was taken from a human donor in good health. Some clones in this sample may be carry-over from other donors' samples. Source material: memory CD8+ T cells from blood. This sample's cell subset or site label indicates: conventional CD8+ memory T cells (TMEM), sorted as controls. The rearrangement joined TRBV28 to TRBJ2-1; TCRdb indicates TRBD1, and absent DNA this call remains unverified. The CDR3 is CASSLMTAPDEQFF.